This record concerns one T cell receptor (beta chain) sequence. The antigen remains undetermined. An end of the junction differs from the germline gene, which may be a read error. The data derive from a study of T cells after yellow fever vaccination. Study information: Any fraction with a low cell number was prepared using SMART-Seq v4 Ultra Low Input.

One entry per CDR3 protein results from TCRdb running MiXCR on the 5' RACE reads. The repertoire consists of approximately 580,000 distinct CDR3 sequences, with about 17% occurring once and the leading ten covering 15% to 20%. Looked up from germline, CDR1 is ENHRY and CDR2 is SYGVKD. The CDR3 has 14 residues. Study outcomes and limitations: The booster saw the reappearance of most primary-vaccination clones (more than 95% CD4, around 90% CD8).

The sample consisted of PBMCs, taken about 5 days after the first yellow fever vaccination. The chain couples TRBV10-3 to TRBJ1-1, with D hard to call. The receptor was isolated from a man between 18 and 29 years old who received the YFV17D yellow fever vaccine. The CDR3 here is CAISESVLYTEAFF. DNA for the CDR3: TGTGCCATCAGTGAATCAGTCCTGTATACTGAGGCTTTCTTT.